These 10 T cell receptor beta chains were sequenced from one sample in a study of T cell responses to AZD1222 COVID-19 vaccine. The method was immunoSEQ multiplex PCR; TCRdb's version includes in-frame clones alone and lacks a portion of them. The repertoire holds around 100,000 clones, with approximately 87% as singletons. The source material was peripheral blood, sampled on day 0 of AZD1222 vaccination. These receptors originate from an adult in good health.

The V gene is TRBV3-1 (or the pseudogene TRBV3-2), the J gene TRBJ2-7; 14 nucleotides agree with TRBD2. CDR1 and CDR2 from the germline V gene are LGHDT and YNNKEL (reference sequence). The CDR3 has 18 amino acids. V was pared by 1 base and J by 1 base, with 6 bases of the junction left unmatched. The CDR3 DNA follows: TGTGCCAGCAGCCAAGCCGGGACTAGCGGGGGATATTCCTACGAGCAGTACTTC. It encodes CASSQAGTSGGYSYEQYF.

The V call is TRBV5-1, the J call TRBJ2-6; 10 nucleotides align to TRBD1. CDR1 SGHRS and CDR2 YFSETQ come from the germline V gene. The CDR3 is made up of 18 amino acids. V gave up 4 bases and J gave up 0 bases; unmatched junction bases: 7. CDR3 protein: CASSRPRDRGSGANVLTF. DNA for the CDR3: TGCGCCAGCAGCCGACCCCGGGACAGGGGCTCTGGGGCCAACGTCCTGACTTTC.

This chain joins TRBV4-3 and TRBJ2-2; D not resolved. Per the germline V gene, CDR1 is LGHNA and CDR2 is YSLEER. V lost 0 bases, J lost 2 bases, and 10 bases lay in between. The CDR3 sequence is 16 residues long. CDR3 in amino acids: CASSQDLTRNTGELFF. The CDR3 nucleotides read TGCGCCAGCAGCCAAGACTTAACCAGAAACACCGGGGAGCTGTTTTTT.

The chain has TRBV29-1 and TRBJ1-6; a possible D gene is TRBD1 (5 bases). Trimming cost V 6 bases and J 7 bases, with 13 bases left between them. Looked up from germline, CDR1 is SQVTM and CDR2 is ANQGSEA. This CDR3 comprises 13 residues. CDR3 DNA sequence: TGCAGCGTGGGTGAGGGGATGAATTCACCCCTCCACTTT. This encodes CSVGEGMNSPLHF.

The V call is TRBV3-1 (or the pseudogene TRBV3-2), the J call TRBJ2-5; 9 nucleotides match TRBD2. Trimming removed 3 bases from V and 5 bases from J; junction bases left unmatched: 13. Germline lookup yields CDR1 LGHDT and CDR2 YNNKEL (reference sequence). The CDR3 extends over 17 amino acids. CDR3 amino acids: CASSHGDSGGRGETQYF. CDR3 DNA: TGTGCCAGCAGCCATGGTGATAGCGGGGGCCGGGGGGAGACCCAGTACTTC.

This clone was seen just once. The V and J genes are TRBV3-1 (or the pseudogene TRBV3-2) and TRBJ2-1; perhaps TRBD1 as D (5 bases). Trimming shortened V by 0 bases and J by 9 bases, and 15 bases separated the two germline ends. The CDR3 totals 15 residues. Germline assignment: CDR1 LGHDT and CDR2 YNNKEL (reference sequence). CDR3 residues: CASSQDSPGRGEQFF. The CDR3 DNA is TGTGCCAGCAGCCAAGATTCGCCAGGGCGCGGTGAGCAGTTCTTC.

This clone was counted between two and nine times. The rearrangement links TRBV4-1 to TRBJ1-6; TRBD1 agrees at 7 bases. The CDR3 extends over 16 amino acids. V trimming: 1 base; J trimming: 14 bases; junction bases outside the gene matches: 14. Germline assignment: CDR1 MGHRA and CDR2 YSYEKL. The chain's CDR3 is CASSQAEGQLIQTLHF. Written as DNA, the CDR3 is TGCGCCAGCAGCCAAGCTGAGGGACAGCTAATTCAGACCCTCCACTTT.

The V call is TRBV28, the J call TRBJ1-2; no clear D gene. The CDR3 consists of 14 residues. Germline lookup yields CDR1 MDHEN and CDR2 SYDVKM. Trimming took 4 bases from V and 8 from J, leaving 17 bases between them. In DNA form, the CDR3 reads TGTGCCAGCAGTTCCCTCCCTTCAAGCGGGGGCTACACCTTC. Its translation is CASSSLPSSGGYTF.

The chain carries TRBV7-6 and TRBJ1-1; D is uncertain. This CDR3 has 16 amino acids. CDR1 SGHVS and CDR2 FNYEAQ come from the germline V gene. Deletions cut 2 bases from V and 0 bases from J, with 13 bases between. CDR3 residues: CASSLSGLLMNTEAFF. The CDR3 region has the DNA TGTGCCAGCAGCTTAAGCGGGCTGCTTATGAACACTGAAGCTTTCTTT.

This clone appeared a single time. The V gene is TRBV2, the J gene TRBJ1-1; D is perhaps TRBD1 (5 bases). V lost 9 bases, J lost 0 bases, and 11 bases lay in between. The CDR3 sequence is 13 residues long. From germline, CDR1 is SNHLY and CDR2 FYNNEI. This CDR3 is CASQTGLNTEAFF. In nucleotides, the CDR3 is TGTGCCAGTCAAACAGGTTTGAACACTGAAGCTTTCTTT.